The sequence of this T cell receptor beta chain was determined in a study of Tregs in tolerant kidney transplant recipients (dated by TCRdb to the late 2010s). Concerning the study at large: Before combined kidney and bone marrow transplantation, this study identified donor-specific regulatory T cells using TCRbeta sequencing and then followed those same cells after transplant. Several methods of expanding Tregs specific for an allogeneic donor were compared by TCRbeta repertoire sequencing in 3 healthy controls. General study outcomes and caveats: The study was constrained by small patient numbers, and validation of the findings is required in larger populations and under other immunosuppression protocols. Expanding Tregs with activated donor B cells appeared to identify the most biologically relevant and donor-specific TCRbeta repertoire. Biological reproducibility was not directly assessed, although technical replication error appeared to be minimal.

For TCRbeta CDR3 sequencing, genomic DNA from the sorted cells was extracted using the QIAGEN DNeasy Blood and Tissue Kit. Through immunoSEQ, high-throughput TCRbeta CDR3 sequencing was done commercially, including PCR amplification with internal controls and bias correction. In the source study's methods: Unique productive TCRbeta sequences were defined by CDR3 nucleotide sequence when primers matched and otherwise by CDR3 amino acid sequence together with Vbeta and Jbeta genes. As a correction for sorting error, sequences shared between sorted populations at a frequency ratio of 2:1 or less were discarded, and the remaining shared sequences were assigned to the higher population. Sequences were defined as donor-reactive when expanded at least 5-fold in CFSE-low cells versus unstimulated cells and present at a frequency of at least 0.01% in CFSE-low cells. Repertoire divergence was quantified by Jensen-Shannon divergence calculated from the top 100 TCRbeta sequences ranked by frequency. For samples with multiple sequencing runs, sorting error was corrected in each run separately before the runs were combined. TCRdb took over this immuneACCESS table, retaining in-frame rearrangements with V and J assigned. Such tables are incomplete; in checked studies, under half of the missing clones stem from an unresolved V gene, and the remainder is unexplained. V, J and clone size are taken as reported in that table, and D and trimming were inferred from the DNA itself. This sample lists 200,000 to 300,000 clones; about 86% were detected once. The ten largest clones take up less than 0.75% of the sample.

Unstimulated Tregs (CD4+CD25+CD127-), CD4+ non-Tregs (CD4+CD25-), CD4 and CD8 cells were FACS-sorted from thawed PBMCs. Blood from healthy controls was obtained either from healthy volunteers or as purchased buffy coats. Healthy control blood was separated into PBMCs by Ficoll density gradient and cryopreserved, and patient PBMCs were collected both before and after transplant. Points on this clone: What this receptor recognizes is not known. The input lacks base qualities; no much larger clone sits a single base away.

The origin of this receptor is a human donor in good health. Sequenced: CD4+ T cells from blood.

Here the CDR3 is given as CASSLFDDTQYF. The nucleotide sequence reads as follows: TGCGCCAGCAGCTTGTTCGACGATACGCAGTATTTT. The chain links TRBV5-1 with TRBJ2-3; no D gene is confidently identified. The CDR3 runs 12 amino acids, cysteine and phenylalanine included. The read is trimmed to its CDR3 DNA, 36 bases read in frame from base 1. V is reduced by 1 base and J by 6 bases, leaving a spacing of 6 bases between them. The germline V gene gives CDR1 as SGHRS and CDR2 as YFSETQ.